These T cell receptor beta chains were read from a single sample in a study of T cell responses to AZD1222 COVID-19 vaccine. TCRdb keeps only in-frame clones here, not all; method: immunoSEQ multiplex PCR. The profile covers 100,000 to 150,000 clones, with around 87% appearing a single time and under 11% taken by the ten largest. This material consisted of peripheral blood, taken on day 0 of AZD1222 vaccination. All receptors derive from an adult in good health. CDR3s include the opening cysteine and the closing phenylalanine or tryptophan. D genes are given only for firm matches. Clone size is given for some rows only: seen once, a few or many times, or a class if the clone is expanded.

>TRBJ2-2|TRBV11-2|.|TRBD2
CASSHFRGGGDTGELFF
>TRBJ2-1|TRBV7-8|.|.
CASSLVGSHEQFF
>TRBJ2-2|TRBV11-3|.|.
CASSLGGAPTGELFF
>TRBJ2-7|TRBV19|.|.
CASSIERLSYEQYF
>TRBJ1-3|TRBV5-1|.|TRBD1
CASSSGTGSGNTIYF
>TRBJ2-7|TRBV5-4|.|TRBD1
CASSARQGGSYEQYF
>TRBJ1-6|TRBV10-3|.|.
CAIRGGDSPLHF
>TRBJ2-7|TRBV15|.|.
CATSLYKGYEQYF
>TRBJ2-1|TRBV19|.|.
CASSIGAHGNEQFF
>TRBJ1-2|TRBV18|once|.
CASSPQGGDYGYTF
>TRBJ1-2|TRBV2|.|.
CASSEARDSDGYTF
>TRBJ2-7|TRBV7-9|.|.
CASSLDRQRTYEQYF